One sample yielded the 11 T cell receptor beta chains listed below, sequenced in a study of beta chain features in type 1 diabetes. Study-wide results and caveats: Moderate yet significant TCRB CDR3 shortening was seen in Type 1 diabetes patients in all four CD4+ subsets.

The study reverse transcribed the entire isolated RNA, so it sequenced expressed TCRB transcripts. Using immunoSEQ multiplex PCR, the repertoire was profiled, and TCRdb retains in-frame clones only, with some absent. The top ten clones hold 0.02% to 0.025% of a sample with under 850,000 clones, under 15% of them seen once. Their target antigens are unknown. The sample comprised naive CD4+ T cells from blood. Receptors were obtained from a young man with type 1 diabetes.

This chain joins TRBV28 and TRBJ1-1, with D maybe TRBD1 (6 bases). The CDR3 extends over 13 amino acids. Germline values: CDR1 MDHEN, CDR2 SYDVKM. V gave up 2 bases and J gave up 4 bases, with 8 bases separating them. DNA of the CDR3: TGTGCCAGCAGTTTACGACAGGTCACTGAAGCTTTCTTT. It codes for CASSLRQVTEAFF.

In DNA form, the CDR3 reads TGTGCCACCAGCAGAGATCAACAGTACAATCAGCCCCAGCATTTT. It yields the protein CATSRDQQYNQPQHF. The chain carries TRBV15 and TRBJ1-5; D not certain. Trimming pared 0 bases from V and 3 bases from J, leaving 9 bases between. Germline V gene sequence: CDR1 LNHNV, CDR2 YYDKDF (reference sequence). This CDR3 is built from 15 residues.

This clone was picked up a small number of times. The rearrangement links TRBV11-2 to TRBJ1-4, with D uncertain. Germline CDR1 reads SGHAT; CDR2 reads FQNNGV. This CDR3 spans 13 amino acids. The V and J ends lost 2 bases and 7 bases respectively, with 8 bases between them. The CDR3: CASSLSRSEKLFF. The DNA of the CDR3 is TGTGCCAGCAGCTTATCACGGTCTGAAAAACTGTTTTTT.

The DNA for the CDR3 is TGTGCCAGCAGGACACAGGGAGCTGTGAACACTGAAGCTTTCTTT. This translates into CASRTQGAVNTEAFF. The rearrangement uses TRBV6-1 and TRBJ1-1; D perhaps matches TRBD1 (6 bases). The V gene lost 6 bases and the J gene lost 0 bases, with 14 bases spanning the gap. This CDR3 contains 15 residues. Germline V gene sequence: CDR1 MNHNS, CDR2 SASEGT.

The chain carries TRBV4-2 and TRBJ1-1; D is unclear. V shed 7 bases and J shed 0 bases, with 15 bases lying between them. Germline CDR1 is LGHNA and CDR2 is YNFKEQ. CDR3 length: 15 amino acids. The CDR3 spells CASTAAGRMNTEAFF. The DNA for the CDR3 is TGTGCCAGCACCGCCGCCGGACGGATGAACACTGAAGCTTTCTTT.

DNA of the CDR3: TGTGCCAGCAGTCATAAGGGGTTCCGCTATGGCTACACCTTC. It is translated as CASSHKGFRYGYTF. The rearrangement links TRBV6-5 to TRBJ1-2; possible D gene TRBD1, 5 bases. Trimming removed 5 bases at V and 4 bases at J, with 14 bases between. CDR1 and CDR2 from the germline V gene are MNHEY and SVGAGI. The CDR3 has 14 amino acids.

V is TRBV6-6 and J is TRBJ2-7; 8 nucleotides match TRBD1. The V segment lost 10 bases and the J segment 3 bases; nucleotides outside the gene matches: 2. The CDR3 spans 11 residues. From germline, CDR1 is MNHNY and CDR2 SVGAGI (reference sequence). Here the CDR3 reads CATGQGYEQYF. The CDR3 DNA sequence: TGTGCCACCGGACAGGGCTACGAGCAGTACTTC.

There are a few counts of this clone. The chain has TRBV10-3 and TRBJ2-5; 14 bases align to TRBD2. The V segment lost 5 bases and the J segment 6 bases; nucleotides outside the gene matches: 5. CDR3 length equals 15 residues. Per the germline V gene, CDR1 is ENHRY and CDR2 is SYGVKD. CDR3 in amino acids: CAISTGTSGGQTQYF. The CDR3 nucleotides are TGTGCCATCAGTACCGGGACTAGCGGGGGTCAGACCCAGTACTTC.

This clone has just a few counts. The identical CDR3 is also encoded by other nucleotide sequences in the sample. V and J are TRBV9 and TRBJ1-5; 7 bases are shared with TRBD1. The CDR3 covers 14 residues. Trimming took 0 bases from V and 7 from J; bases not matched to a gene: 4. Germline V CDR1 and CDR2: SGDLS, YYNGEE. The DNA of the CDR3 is TGTGCCAGCAGCGTAGGACAGGGCGGGCAGCCCCAGCATTTT. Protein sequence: CASSVGQGGQPQHF.

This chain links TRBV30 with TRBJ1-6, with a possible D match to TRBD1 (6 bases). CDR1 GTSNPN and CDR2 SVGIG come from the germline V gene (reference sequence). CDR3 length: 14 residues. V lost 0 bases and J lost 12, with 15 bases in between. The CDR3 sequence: CAWSVHQGKGPLHF. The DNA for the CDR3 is TGTGCCTGGAGTGTACATCAGGGGAAGGGACCCCTCCACTTT.

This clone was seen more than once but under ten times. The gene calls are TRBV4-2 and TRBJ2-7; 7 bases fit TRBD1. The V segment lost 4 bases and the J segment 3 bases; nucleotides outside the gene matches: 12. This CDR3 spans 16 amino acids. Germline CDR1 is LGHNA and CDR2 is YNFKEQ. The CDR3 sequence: CASSPSKGTDFYEQYF. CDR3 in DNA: TGTGCCAGCAGCCCATCAAAAGGGACAGATTTCTACGAGCAGTACTTC.